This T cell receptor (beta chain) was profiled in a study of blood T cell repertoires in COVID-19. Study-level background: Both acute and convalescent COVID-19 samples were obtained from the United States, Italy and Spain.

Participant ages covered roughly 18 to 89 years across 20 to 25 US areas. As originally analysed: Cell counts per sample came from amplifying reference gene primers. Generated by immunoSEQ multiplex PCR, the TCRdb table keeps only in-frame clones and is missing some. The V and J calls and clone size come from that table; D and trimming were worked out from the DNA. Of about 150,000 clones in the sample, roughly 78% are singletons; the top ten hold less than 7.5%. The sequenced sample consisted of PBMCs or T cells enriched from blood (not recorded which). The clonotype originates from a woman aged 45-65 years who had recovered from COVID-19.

CDR3 nucleotide sequence: TGTGCCAGCAGTTTTGAGATCTCTGGAAACACCATATATTTT. This translates into CASSFEISGNTIYF. V is TRBV28 and J is TRBJ1-3; D ambiguous. The germline V and J ends were trimmed by 3 bases and 0 bases, with 6 bases remaining between them. Germline CDR1 is MDHEN and CDR2 is SYDVKM. This CDR3 has 14 amino acids.